This T cell receptor (beta chain) comes out of a study of T cells expressing NK-cell markers. As for the study in general: Each TCR beta repertoire originated in sorted T cells that were CD3+CD56+NKG2C+, CD3+CD56+NKG2C- or CD3+CD56-NKG2C+.

Comment on this clonotype: As yet, its antigen is unknown.

The study, taken as a whole, reports: The share of CD8+ T cells held by dominant NKG2C+ clonotypes was about 1.0-7.5% in over 5 donors.

The CDR3 length is 14 residues. TCRdb reworked the 5' RACE reads into one entry per CDR3 protein, no DNA. The sample table includes 350,000 to 400,000 distinct CDR3 sequences. This chain connects TRBV12-3 or TRBV12-4 to TRBJ2-3; TCRdb names TRBD1, which stays unverified in the absence of DNA. The receptor was derived from a woman between 50 and 59 years old in good health. The sample comprised blood T cells: a sorted CD56 or NKG2C T cell subset, CD4+ or CD8+ T cells, or bulk PBMC T cells (not recorded which). CDR3 sequence reads: CASSLAHREATQYF.